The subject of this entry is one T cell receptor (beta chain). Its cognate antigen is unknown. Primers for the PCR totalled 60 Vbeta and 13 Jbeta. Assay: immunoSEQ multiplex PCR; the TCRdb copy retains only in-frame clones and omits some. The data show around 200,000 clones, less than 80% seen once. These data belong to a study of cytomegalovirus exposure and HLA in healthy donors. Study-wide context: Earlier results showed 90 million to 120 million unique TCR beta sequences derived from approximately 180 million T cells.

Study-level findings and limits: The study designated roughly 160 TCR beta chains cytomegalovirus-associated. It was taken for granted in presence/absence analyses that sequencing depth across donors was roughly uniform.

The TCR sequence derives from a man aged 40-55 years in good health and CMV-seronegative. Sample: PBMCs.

The CDR3 region is CASKRTGWQETQYF. CDR3 DNA sequence: TGTGCCAGCAAAAGGACAGGGTGGCAAGAGACCCAGTACTTC. This chain uses TRBV11-2 with TRBJ2-5, with TRBD1 matching 8 bases. V trimming: 7 bases; J trimming: 2 bases; junction bases outside the gene matches: 6. This CDR3 spans 14 amino acids. Germline values: CDR1 SGHAT, CDR2 FQNNGV.